This TCR beta chain was recorded in a study of esophageal squamous cell carcinoma under preoperative chemotherapy. The CDR3 is 17 amino acids. V dropped 5 bases and J dropped 4; count of bases not matched to a gene: 11. Germline V gives CDR1 SGHNT, CDR2 YENEEA. Time point described: after preoperative PTX-NDP chemotherapy. Via MiXCR, TCRdb re-called the PCR reads, giving one row per CDR3 protein. The table shows around 10,000 distinct CDR3 sequences, with around 48% occurring only once. This clonotype is medium-sized in the sample. The J gene is TRBJ2-3, the V gene TRBV11-3, with TRBD2 identical over 11 bases. This sample was taken from a patient given preoperative chemotherapy. The receptor was derived from a human donor with esophageal squamous cell carcinoma. The donor label of this sample is uncertain. Written as DNA, the CDR3 is TGTGCCAGCAGCGGTAGAAAACTAGCGGGAGTCCCAGATACGCAGTATTTT. Protein: CASSGRKLAGVPDTQYF.